The rows below give T cell receptor beta chains drawn from one sample of a study of response to subunit inactivated influenza vaccine. TCRdb analysed the RT-PCR reads with MiXCR anew, one entry per CDR3 protein. This table has hundreds of thousands of distinct CDR3 sequences, 13% appearing once. The sample here was PBMCs from blood, taken 40 to 50 days after vaccination. All receptors derive from a man between 45 and 60 years old who received an inactivated influenza vaccine. Both conserved end residues are part of each CDR3. The order of the fields is V gene, clone size, CDR3 length, D gene, J gene, CDR3 protein, CDR3 DNA. The D gene is left open where the match is weak. Clone size is given for some rows only: seen once, a few or many times, or a class if the clone is expanded.

v_gene: TRBV10-3; abundance: .; len: 14; d_gene: .; j_gene: TRBJ1-5; CDR3aa: CATRTDYSNQPQHF; CDR3nt: TGTGCCACCAGGACAGATTATAGCAATCAGCCCCAGCATTTT
v_gene: TRBV7-9; abundance: few; len: 14; d_gene: .; j_gene: TRBJ2-1; CDR3aa: CASSHVGGYNEQFF; CDR3nt: TGTGCCAGCAGCCACGTAGGAGGCTACAATGAGCAGTTCTTC
v_gene: TRBV24-1; abundance: .; len: 18; d_gene: TRBD2; j_gene: TRBJ2-2; CDR3aa: CATSDASGRAAYTGELFF; CDR3nt: TGTGCCACCAGTGATGCTAGCGGGAGGGCCGCGTACACCGGGGAGCTGTTTTTT
v_gene: TRBV5-1; abundance: .; len: 15; d_gene: TRBD1; j_gene: TRBJ1-3; CDR3aa: CASSLVQGAGNTIYF; CDR3nt: TGCGCCAGCAGCTTGGTACAGGGGGCTGGAAACACCATATATTTT
v_gene: TRBV20-1; abundance: .; len: 13; d_gene: .; j_gene: TRBJ2-7; CDR3aa: CSASARELYEQYF; CDR3nt: TGCAGTGCTAGTGCTCGGGAGCTTTACGAGCAGTACTTC
v_gene: TRBV12-3/TRBV12-4; abundance: few; len: 13; d_gene: .; j_gene: TRBJ1-1; CDR3aa: CASSPFLNTEAFF; CDR3nt: TGTGCCAGCAGCCCTTTTCTGAACACTGAAGCTTTCTTT
v_gene: TRBV24-1; abundance: .; len: 16; d_gene: .; j_gene: TRBJ2-2; CDR3aa: CATSDLAGTYTGELFF; CDR3nt: TGTGCCACCAGTGATTTGGCTGGTACCTACACCGGGGAGCTGTTTTTT
v_gene: TRBV9; abundance: .; len: 15; d_gene: TRBD2; j_gene: TRBJ2-2; CDR3aa: CASSNKAGAGGELFF; CDR3nt: TGTGCCAGCAGCAACAAAGCGGGAGCAGGCGGGGAGCTGTTTTTT
v_gene: TRBV29-1; abundance: many; len: 17; d_gene: TRBD2; j_gene: TRBJ2-2; CDR3aa: CSVAGTSGRPNTGELFF; CDR3nt: TGCAGCGTGGCCGGGACTAGCGGGAGACCGAACACCGGGGAGCTGTTTTTT
v_gene: TRBV28; abundance: few; len: 15; d_gene: TRBD2; j_gene: TRBJ2-5; CDR3aa: CASSLTGRAQETQYF; CDR3nt: TGTGCCAGCAGTTTAACGGGGAGGGCTCAAGAGACCCAGTACTTC
v_gene: TRBV12-3/TRBV12-4; abundance: .; len: 16; d_gene: .; j_gene: TRBJ2-5; CDR3aa: CASSWETDRLQETQYF; CDR3nt: TGTGCCAGCAGTTGGGAGACCGACAGGCTTCAAGAGACCCAGTACTTC
v_gene: TRBV19; abundance: .; len: 15; d_gene: .; j_gene: TRBJ2-6; CDR3aa: CASSYGISGANVLTF; CDR3nt: TGTGCCAGTAGTTACGGGATATCGGGGGCCAACGTCCTGACTTTC
v_gene: TRBV6-1; abundance: .; len: 14; d_gene: TRBD2; j_gene: TRBJ2-1; CDR3aa: CASRTSGVYNEQFF; CDR3nt: TGTGCCAGCAGAACTAGCGGGGTTTACAATGAGCAGTTCTTC
v_gene: TRBV19; abundance: .; len: 11; d_gene: .; j_gene: TRBJ1-1; CDR3aa: CASRGITEAFF; CDR3nt: TGTGCCAGCCGGGGTATCACTGAAGCTTTCTTT
v_gene: TRBV3-1; abundance: .; len: 15; d_gene: TRBD2; j_gene: TRBJ2-2; CDR3aa: CASSHSGRAHGELFF; CDR3nt: TGTGCCAGCAGCCATTCCGGGAGGGCCCACGGGGAGCTGTTTTTT
v_gene: TRBV7-2; abundance: many; len: 15; d_gene: TRBD1; j_gene: TRBJ1-3; CDR3aa: CASSYSGTAGNTIYF; CDR3nt: TGTGCCAGCAGCTACTCCGGGACAGCTGGAAACACCATATATTTT